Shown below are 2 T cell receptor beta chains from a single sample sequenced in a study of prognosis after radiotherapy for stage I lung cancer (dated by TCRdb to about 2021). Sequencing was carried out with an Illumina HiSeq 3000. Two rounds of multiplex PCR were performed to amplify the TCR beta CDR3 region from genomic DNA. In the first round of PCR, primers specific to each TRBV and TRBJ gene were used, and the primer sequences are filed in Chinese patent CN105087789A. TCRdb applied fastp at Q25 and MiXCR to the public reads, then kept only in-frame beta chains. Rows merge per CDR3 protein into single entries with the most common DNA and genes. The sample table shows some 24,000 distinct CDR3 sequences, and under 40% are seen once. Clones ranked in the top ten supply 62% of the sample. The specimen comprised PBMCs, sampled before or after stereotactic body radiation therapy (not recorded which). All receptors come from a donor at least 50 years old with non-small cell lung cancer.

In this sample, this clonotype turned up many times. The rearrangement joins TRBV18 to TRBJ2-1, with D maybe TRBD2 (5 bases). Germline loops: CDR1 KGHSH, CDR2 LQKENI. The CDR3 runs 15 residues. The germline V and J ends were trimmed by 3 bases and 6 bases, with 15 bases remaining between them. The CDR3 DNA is TGTGCCAGCTCACCCCCTCTCCGGACTGGCAATGAGCAGTTCTTC. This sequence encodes CASSPPLRTGNEQFF.

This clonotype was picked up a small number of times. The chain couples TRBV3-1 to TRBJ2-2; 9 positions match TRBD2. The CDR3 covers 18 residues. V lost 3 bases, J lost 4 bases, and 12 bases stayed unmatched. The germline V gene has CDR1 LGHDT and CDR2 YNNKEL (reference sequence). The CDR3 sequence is CASSHKQAGGMVTGELFF. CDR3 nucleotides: TGTGCCAGCAGCCACAAGCAAGCGGGAGGTATGGTCACCGGGGAGCTGTTTTTT.